This passage covers 8 T cell receptor beta chains from one sample sequenced in a study of cytomegalovirus exposure and HLA in healthy donors. PCR employed 60 Vbeta and 13 Jbeta primers. The repertoire was sequenced with immunoSEQ multiplex PCR; TCRdb's copy has only in-frame clones and lacks some. The table records 200,000 or so clones, 82% of them present only once. Sequencing input: PBMCs. All receptors derive from a boy between 2 and 10 years old in good health and CMV-seronegative.

This clone was seen only a few times. The chain has TRBV6-1 and TRBJ1-2; D call uncertain. The CDR3 length is 12 residues. The germline CDR1 and CDR2 sequences are MNHNS and SASEGT. V was shortened by 3 bases and J by 7 bases, with 9 bases between the two germline ends. CDR3 in amino acids: CASSDPGGGYTF. In nucleotides, the CDR3 is TGTGCCAGCAGTGACCCCGGAGGTGGCTACACCTTC.

The genes are TRBV19 and TRBJ1-6, with 10 nucleotides matching TRBD1. V trimming: 3 bases; J trimming: 9 bases; junction bases outside the gene matches: 11. The CDR3 spans 17 residues. Germline V gene lookup returns CDR1 LNHDA and CDR2 SQIVND (reference sequence). CDR3 sequence (DNA): TGTGCCAGTAGTATCCTTCGATGGGGGACAGGGGTTTCACCCCTCCACTTT. It codes for CASSILRWGTGVSPLHF.

This clone was seen more than once but under ten times. The gene calls are TRBV7-6 and TRBJ2-2; no clear D. The CDR3 has 17 residues. The V end lost 0 bases, the J end lost 6 bases, and 17 bases lay between the germline ends. In germline, CDR1 is SGHVS, CDR2 FNYEAQ. This CDR3 reads CASSLAFAPKYAGELFF. The CDR3, as DNA: TGTGCCAGCAGCTTAGCTTTCGCGCCAAAATACGCCGGGGAGCTGTTTTTT. Full variable domain (rest looked up from reference TRBV7-6 and TRBJ2-2): GAGVSQSPRYKVTKRGQDVALRCDPISGHVSLYWYRQALGQGPEFLTYFNYEAQQDKSGLPNDRFSAERPEGSISTLTIQRTEQRDSAMYRCASSLAFAPKYAGELFFGEGSRLTVL.

V is TRBV4-3 and J is TRBJ2-2; possible D gene TRBD2, 6 bases. The ends were cut back, 0 bases at V and 2 bases at J, with 19 bases in the middle. The CDR3 has 19 amino acids. Germline CDR1 is LGHNA and CDR2 is YSLEER. The CDR3 sequence is CASSQDTRRASTNTGELFF. For the CDR3, the DNA is TGCGCCAGCAGCCAAGACACCAGGAGGGCCAGTACAAACACCGGGGAGCTGTTTTTT.

This chain connects TRBV4-2 to TRBJ2-1, with TRBD2 identical over 7 bases. V lost 4 bases to trimming and J lost 3 bases; unmatched junction nucleotides: 6. Germline V gene data show CDR1 as LGHNA and CDR2 as YNFKEQ. There are 15 residues in the CDR3. The CDR3 sequence is CASSRSPGGYNEQFF. The CDR3 nucleotides are TGTGCCAGCAGCCGGTCTCCGGGGGGCTACAATGAGCAGTTCTTC.

The V and J genes are TRBV21-1 and TRBJ2-5; the table's D call, TRBD1, has no DNA check behind it. TRBV21-1 is termed a pseudogene. The CDR3 extends over 13 amino acids. CDR3 sequence reads: CASSLHREETQYF. Written as DNA, the CDR3 is TGTGCCAGCAGCCTGCACAGGGAAGAGACCCAGTACTTC.

The chain is built from TRBV5-6 and TRBJ2-7; D possibly corresponds to TRBD2 (6 bases). V lost 7 bases to trimming and J lost 0 bases, with 8 bases between them. CDR1 is SGHDT and CDR2 is YYEEEE in the germline V gene. The length of the CDR3 is 12 residues. This CDR3 reads CASYGSSYEQYF. CDR3 bases: TGTGCCAGCTACGGGAGCTCCTACGAGCAGTACTTC.

The genes are TRBV20-1 and TRBJ1-2; a weak D match, TRBD1 (5 bases). V shed 2 bases and J shed 7 bases, with 8 bases lying between them. Germline V gene data show CDR1 as DFQATT and CDR2 as SNEGSKA (reference sequence). This CDR3 contains 11 residues. The CDR3 loop is CSARSGSGYTF. The CDR3 nucleotides read TGCAGTGCTAGATCAGGGTCTGGCTACACCTTC.